These T cell receptor beta chains were read from a single sample in a study of cytomegalovirus exposure and HLA in healthy donors. Some clones are missing from TCRdb's copy, which holds only in-frame ones; the method was immunoSEQ multiplex PCR. The data show about 120,000 clones, around 86% seen once. The sample consisted of PBMCs. The receptors were gathered from a man younger than 40 in good health and CMV-seronegative. The CDR3 runs from the conserved cysteine through the conserved F or W. The order of the fields is J gene, V gene, CDR3 protein.

j_call: TRBJ2-5; v_call: TRBV9; cdr3_aa: CASSQGLEQETQYF
j_call: TRBJ2-1; v_call: TRBV5-1; cdr3_aa: CASSQLAGAYNEQFF
j_call: TRBJ2-2; v_call: TRBV27; cdr3_aa: CASSSDGNSGTGELFF
j_call: TRBJ1-2; v_call: TRBV28; cdr3_aa: CASSYSPSHYGYTF
j_call: TRBJ2-4; v_call: TRBV7-9; cdr3_aa: CASSSGEEGKNIQYF
j_call: TRBJ2-7; v_call: TRBV6-1; cdr3_aa: CASSLTGMNYEQYF
j_call: TRBJ1-3; v_call: TRBV5-1; cdr3_aa: CASSPTGMSGNTIYF
j_call: TRBJ2-5; v_call: TRBV6-5; cdr3_aa: CASANFGGPQETQYF
j_call: TRBJ1-1; v_call: TRBV11-2; cdr3_aa: CASSLRGNTEAFF
j_call: TRBJ2-4; v_call: TRBV2; cdr3_aa: CASSDQRQGVGIQYF
j_call: TRBJ1-4; v_call: TRBV18; cdr3_aa: CASSPGQNEKLFF
j_call: TRBJ2-7; v_call: TRBV11-2; cdr3_aa: CASSLFKIGTSLYEQYF
j_call: TRBJ2-7; v_call: TRBV27; cdr3_aa: CASSSQVLSYEQYF
j_call: TRBJ2-5; v_call: TRBV4-2; cdr3_aa: CASSLLPTEPETQYF
j_call: TRBJ2-1; v_call: TRBV4-3; cdr3_aa: CASSQGSGTLNEQFF
j_call: TRBJ1-6; v_call: TRBV28; cdr3_aa: CASSLRRGNSPLHF
j_call: TRBJ2-5; v_call: TRBV28; cdr3_aa: CASSLGFSPGTQETQYF
j_call: TRBJ2-1; v_call: TRBV28; cdr3_aa: CASSRPTAGANEQFF
j_call: TRBJ1-3; v_call: TRBV27; cdr3_aa: CASSPRGSLSGNTIYF
j_call: TRBJ2-7; v_call: TRBV10-1; cdr3_aa: CASSESGGDSYEQYF
j_call: TRBJ1-3; v_call: TRBV7-6; cdr3_aa: CASSLNSGNTIYF
j_call: TRBJ1-3; v_call: TRBV7-9; cdr3_aa: CASSFPPGQGGEYGNTIYF
j_call: TRBJ2-1; v_call: TRBV30; cdr3_aa: CAWSVRGTAGLDMYNEQFF
j_call: TRBJ2-7; v_call: TRBV28; cdr3_aa: CASSFPRQGGSYEQYF
j_call: TRBJ2-2; v_call: TRBV29-1; cdr3_aa: CSVGTPTGGELFF
j_call: TRBJ2-1; v_call: TRBV5-4; cdr3_aa: CASSQNAGLENEQFF
j_call: TRBJ1-1; v_call: TRBV5-6; cdr3_aa: CASSSPALGGTGADTEAFF
j_call: TRBJ1-4; v_call: TRBV28; cdr3_aa: CASSLFWPGGDTNEKLFF
j_call: TRBJ1-6; v_call: TRBV2; cdr3_aa: CASSPTGDHLNSPLHF
j_call: TRBJ2-5; v_call: TRBV27; cdr3_aa: CASRDRIWETQYF
j_call: TRBJ1-6; v_call: TRBV5-8; cdr3_aa: CASVSRSYNSPLHF
j_call: TRBJ2-7; v_call: TRBV30; cdr3_aa: CAWSLWRANEQYF
j_call: TRBJ1-2; v_call: TRBV5-1; cdr3_aa: CASSLDRGFGNYGYTF
j_call: TRBJ2-3; v_call: TRBV4-1; cdr3_aa: CASSHEGTGGTDTQYF
j_call: TRBJ2-3; v_call: TRBV9; cdr3_aa: CASSGGDRGAEDTQYF
j_call: TRBJ1-5; v_call: TRBV7-2; cdr3_aa: CASSYGVGQPQHF
j_call: TRBJ2-2; v_call: TRBV27; cdr3_aa: CASSFQGGRRNTGELFF
j_call: TRBJ2-1; v_call: TRBV5-1; cdr3_aa: CASRFGTSGPHEQFF
j_call: TRBJ1-4; v_call: TRBV2; cdr3_aa: CAIKAGTGDEKLFF